This T cell receptor (beta chain) comes out of a study of blood T cells in healthy people across ages. Study-level background: For every two T cells, template switching captured about one barcoded beta molecule.

This clonotype was recorded a few times. The antigen is undetermined. Primers used in a second PCR of roughly 6 to 12 cycles were a sample-barcoded 5' primer and a J-beta primer mix. TCRdb reprocessed the 5' RACE reads with MiXCR, giving one entry per CDR3 protein. The table has 1.6 million or so distinct CDR3 sequences, around 35% seen once. V was clipped by 4 bases and J by 5 bases; unmatched bases: 7. In germline, CDR1 is LGHDT, CDR2 YNNKEL (reference sequence). This CDR3 contains 14 residues. Study-wide results and caveats: Naive and antigen-experienced cells could not be conclusively compared, given unsorted PBMCs. There was a strong correlation between TCR beta diversity and naive T cell percentage.

The chain carries TRBV3-1 and TRBJ1-1, with 7 bases matching TRBD1. The receptor's source is a young woman in good health. The sample comprised blood. The CDR3 nucleotides read TGTGCCAGCAGCCGAACCGACAGGGATACTGAAGCTTTCTTT. It is translated as CASSRTDRDTEAFF. The whole variable domain, filled in from reference TRBV3-1 and TRBJ1-1, reads DTAVSQTPKYLVTQMGNDKSIKCEQNLGHDTMYWYKQDSKKFLKIMFSYNNKELIINETVPNRFSPKSPDKAHLNLHINSLELGDSAVYFCASSRTDRDTEAFFGQGTRLTVV.